This T cell receptor beta chain was sequenced during a study of blood T cell repertoires in COVID-19. The wider study: Collection of acute and convalescent COVID-19 samples took place in the United States, Italy and Spain. Nucleic acid was either cDNA or gDNA, and it came from T cells, B-cell-depleted T cells, or PBMCs.

V lost 5 bases and J lost 2; bases outside the gene matches: 11. The CDR3 consists of 18 residues. Germline V gives CDR1 MDHEN, CDR2 SYDVKM. In the authors' workflow: Nucleated cell counts were estimated from reference gene primer amplification. TCRdb keeps only in-frame clones here, not all; method: immunoSEQ multiplex PCR. That table gives V, J and clone size, and the DNA gave D and trimming. Among a few hundred thousand clones listed, about 85% were seen once. The chain joins TRBV28 to TRBJ2-6; 8 bases agree with TRBD1. This TCR was sampled from a woman aged 18-35 years with acute or convalescent COVID-19. Sequencing was done on a sample of peripheral blood. DNA for the CDR3: TGTGCCAGCAGTCCCCGGACAGGGAGTTCACCTGGGGCCAACGTCCTGACTTTC. It specifies CASSPRTGSSPGANVLTF.